This T cell receptor beta chain was retrieved from a study of blood T cell repertoires in COVID-19. For the study at large: PBMCs, B-cell-depleted T cells, or T cells were the source of the cDNA or gDNA that made up the material.

Source study methods: Quantification of nucleated cells was approximated via reference gene primer amplification. Libraries were prepared by immunoSEQ multiplex PCR; TCRdb keeps only in-frame clonotypes and omits some of them. The D gene and trimming were derived from the DNA, and the V and J assignments and clone size from that table. The sample carries some 45,000 clones, roughly 93% recorded once. The V and J ends lost 5 bases and 5 bases respectively, with 19 bases between them. CDR3 length: 15 residues. The germline V gene has CDR1 MNHEY and CDR2 SMNVEV (reference sequence). In Seattle, patients joined the study during active infection and were tracked longitudinally.

The TCR sequence derives from a man aged 55-75 years with COVID-19, enrolled during active disease. The chain couples TRBV27 to TRBJ2-7, with D possibly being TRBD2 (6 bases). Sequencing used peripheral blood. CDR3 sequence (DNA): TGTGCCAGCAGTCCCCGGAGGGTCCCGGGGGACGAGCAGTACTTC. Translated, it gives CASSPRRVPGDEQYF.